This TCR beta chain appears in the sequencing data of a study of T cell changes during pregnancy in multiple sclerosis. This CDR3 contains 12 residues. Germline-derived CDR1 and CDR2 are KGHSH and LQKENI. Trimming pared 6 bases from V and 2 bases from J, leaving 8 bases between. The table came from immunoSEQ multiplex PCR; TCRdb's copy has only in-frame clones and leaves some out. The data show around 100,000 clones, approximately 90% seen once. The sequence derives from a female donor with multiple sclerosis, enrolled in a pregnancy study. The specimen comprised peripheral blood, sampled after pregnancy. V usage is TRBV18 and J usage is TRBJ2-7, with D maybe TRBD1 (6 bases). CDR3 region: CASSEGAYEQYF. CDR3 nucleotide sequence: TGTGCCAGCTCCGAGGGGGCCTACGAGCAGTACTTC.